This T cell receptor beta chain was identified during a study of blood T cell repertoires in COVID-19. Study at large: In each case, the material was cDNA or gDNA derived from T cells, B-cell-depleted T cells, or PBMCs.

As originally analysed: Using reference gene primer amplification, nucleated cell counts were estimated. Libraries were prepared by immunoSEQ multiplex PCR; TCRdb keeps only in-frame clonotypes and omits some of them. The V and J calls and clone size were taken over from that table, and D and trimming were inferred from the DNA. The data show about 120,000 clones, with around four fifths seen just once and 20% to 30% held by the top ten. As concerns this clone: The sample contains more than one DNA sequence encoding this CDR3.

The sample comprised peripheral blood. The receptor was isolated from a human donor in a cohort sampled during active COVID-19.

The CDR3 DNA follows: TGTGCCAGCAGTTTCAGGGAACAAGAGACCCAGTACTTC. Protein sequence: CASSFREQETQYF. V is TRBV27 and J is TRBJ2-5, with D possibly being TRBD1 (5 bases). V was clipped by 3 bases and J by 2 bases, with 7 bases between them. The CDR3 is 13 amino acids. Germline V CDR1 and CDR2: MNHEY, SMNVEV (reference sequence).